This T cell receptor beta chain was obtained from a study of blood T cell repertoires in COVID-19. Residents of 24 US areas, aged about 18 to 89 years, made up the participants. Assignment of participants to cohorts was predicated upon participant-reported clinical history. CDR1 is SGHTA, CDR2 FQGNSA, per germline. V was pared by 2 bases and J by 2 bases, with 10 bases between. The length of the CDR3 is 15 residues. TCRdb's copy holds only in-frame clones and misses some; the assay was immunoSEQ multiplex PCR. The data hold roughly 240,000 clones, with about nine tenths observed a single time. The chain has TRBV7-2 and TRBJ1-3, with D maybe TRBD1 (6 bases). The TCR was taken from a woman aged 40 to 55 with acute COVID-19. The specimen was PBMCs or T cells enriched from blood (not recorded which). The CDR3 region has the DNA TGTGCCAGCAGCTTACGAGGACAGCCTGGAAACACCATATATTTT. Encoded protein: CASSLRGQPGNTIYF.